This T cell receptor beta chain appears in the sequencing data of a study of blood T cell repertoires in COVID-19. At the level of the study: Specimens from acute and convalescent COVID-19 originated in the United States, Italy and Spain. In each case, the material was cDNA or gDNA derived from T cells, B-cell-depleted T cells, or PBMCs.

This clone was recorded once. CDR1 is WSHSY, CDR2 SAAADI, per germline. V shed 10 bases, J shed 2 bases, and the junction held 8 bases outside the gene matches. The CDR3 covers 14 residues. In the original processing: It was from reference gene primer amplification that nucleated cell counts were estimated. The assay was immunoSEQ multiplex PCR, and TCRdb's table has in-frame clones only and misses some. Clone size and V and J calls were adopted from that table, with D and trimming inferred from the DNA. The table lists approximately 260,000 clones, about nine tenths of them singletons. The TCR comes from a man in his 60s who had recovered from COVID-19. Sequenced input: peripheral blood. V is TRBV10-2 and J is TRBJ2-3; TRBD2 matches 8 bases. Here the CDR3 reads CATTGGGITDTQYF. The CDR3 DNA sequence: TGCGCCACCACAGGCGGGGGGATCACAGATACGCAGTATTTT.